This T cell receptor beta chain derives from a study of blood T cell repertoires in COVID-19. Across the study: The cDNA or gDNA used as material had been derived from T cells, B-cell-depleted T cells, or PBMCs.

The V end lost 6 bases, the J end lost 0 bases, and 10 bases lay between the germline ends. This CDR3 has 14 amino acids. CDR1 and CDR2 (germline): MNHEY, SVGAGI. Authors' methods: Estimation of nucleated cell counts relied on the amplification of reference gene primers. Assay: immunoSEQ multiplex PCR; the TCRdb copy retains only in-frame clones and omits some. V and J calls and clone size are given by that table; D and trimming were obtained from the DNA. The sample contains more than 85,000 clones, 81% of which appear only once. This clone is a singleton in its sample. The sequenced sample consisted of peripheral blood. This chain joins TRBV6-5 and TRBJ2-3; a weak D match, TRBD1 (5 bases). This TCR was recovered from a man older than 75 with acute or convalescent COVID-19. CDR3 DNA: TGTGCCAGCAGAAACAGGTTTAGCACAGATACGCAGTATTTT. Protein: CASRNRFSTDTQYF.